This TCR beta chain was recorded in a study of shared clonotypes between healthy human individuals. Overall study context: Per-donor plates numbered three CD4 naive, three CD4 memory, two CD8 naive and one CD8 memory.

With respect to this clone: The antigen is not known. Other DNA sequences in this sample translate to the same CDR3.

In the naive CD8 group, cells lacked CD45RO and were positively selected for CCR7, so terminally differentiated effector memory CD45RA+ cells were left out. This CDR3 has 14 amino acids. With V trimmed by 3 bases and J by 6 bases, 2 bases remained unmatched. The germline CDR1 and CDR2 sequences are MNHEY and SMNVEV (reference sequence). Study-wide results and caveats: Several donors showed sharing of approximately 5% of naive CD4 clonotypes.

At a deep level, the assay was run. Per the authors' pipeline: ImmunoSEQ only sent back junction sequences with no quality scores, so filtering was done differently. Some clones are missing from TCRdb's copy, which holds only in-frame ones; the method was immunoSEQ multiplex PCR. That table is the source of V, J and clone size, and D and trimming were worked out from the DNA. The sample lists 2 million to 2.5 million clones; 85% to 95% were seen once. The sample taken for sequencing was naive CD8+ T cells sorted from blood. The clonotype originates from a young man in good health. The genes are TRBV27 and TRBJ1-6, with 7 bases identical to TRBD1. The CDR3 loop reads CASSFQGGNSPLHF. The CDR3 nucleotides are TGTGCCAGCAGTTTCCAGGGGGGTAATTCACCCCTCCACTTT.